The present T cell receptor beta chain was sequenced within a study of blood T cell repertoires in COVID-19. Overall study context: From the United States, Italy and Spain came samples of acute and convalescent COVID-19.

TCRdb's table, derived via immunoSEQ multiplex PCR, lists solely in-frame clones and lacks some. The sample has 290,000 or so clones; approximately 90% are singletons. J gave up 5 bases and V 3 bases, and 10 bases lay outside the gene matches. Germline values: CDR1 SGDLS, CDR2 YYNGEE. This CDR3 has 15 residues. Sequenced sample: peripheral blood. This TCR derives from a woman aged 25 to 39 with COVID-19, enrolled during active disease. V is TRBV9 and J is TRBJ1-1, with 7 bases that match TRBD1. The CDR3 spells CASSASLTGATEAFF. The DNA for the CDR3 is TGTGCCAGCAGCGCGTCCTTAACAGGGGCGACTGAAGCTTTCTTT.